The TCR beta chain under discussion was sequenced for a study of molecular identifiers for immune sequencing clone quantification. About the study: Four of five splits of RNA from about 20,000 or 100,000 naive CD8 cells were sequenced in replicates.

Each CDR3 protein is one row after TCRdb ran MiXCR on the PCR reads. The sample shows around 82,000 distinct CDR3 sequences, under 20% of them seen only once. This clonotype appeared many times. CDR3 size: 13 residues. Trimming stripped 2 bases from V and 3 bases from J, with 8 bases between. Germline CDR1 MNHEY, CDR2 SVGAGI. The source material was naive CD8+ T cells from blood, with Jurkat cell RNA spiked in. Subset given: FACS-sorted CD8+CD4-CCR7+CD45RA+ naive T cells. The receptor was isolated from a human donor in good health. Some libraries in this study had Jurkat cell RNA spiked in. The V gene is TRBV6-5, the J gene TRBJ2-7, with D uncertain. CDR3: CASSYGKFYEQYF. Here the CDR3 DNA reads TGTGCCAGCAGTTACGGAAAATTCTACGAGCAGTACTTC.